This T cell receptor beta chain was recovered during a study of chemoradiotherapy in HPV16-positive cancers. Study-wide context: A couple of HPV16-positive patients' cells yielded candidate HPV-specific clones and common motifs. The study, taken as a whole, reports: Candidate HPV-specific clones and E7-related TCR motifs grew in tumor during treatment.

Germline CDR1 and CDR2: SGHNT and YENEEA. CDR3 size: 15 residues. V lost 2 bases, J lost 4 bases, and 11 bases lay in between. In regard to this clone: What it binds is not known.

Profiled with immunoSEQ multiplex PCR; TCRdb holds only in-frame clones, not every one. This sample yields about 21,000 clones, of which 70% to 90% are seen a single time; around 4.9% belongs to the top ten. J is TRBJ2-2 and V is TRBV11-3; the D gene is possibly TRBD2 (6 bases). The sequenced sample was blood, obtained from a patient who underwent chemoradiotherapy. The clonotype was recovered from a human donor with HPV-associated anogenital cancer. The DNA of the CDR3 is TGTGCCAGCAGCTTAAGTAGCGGACCCACCGGGGAGCTGTTTTTT. Encoded protein: CASSLSSGPTGELFF.